The T cell receptor (beta chain) under discussion was sequenced for a study of identical twins. Germline CDR1 and CDR2: SGHDT and YYEEEE. The V gene end was trimmed by 4 bases and the J gene end by 5 bases; junction bases not matched to a gene: 13. The CDR3 is 16 residues long. This clonotype was seen many times. Via MiXCR, TCRdb re-called the 5' RACE reads, giving one row per CDR3 protein. The sample lists 200,000 to 250,000 distinct CDR3 sequences; 5% to 7% were seen once. The same sample was also studied in work on T cells expressing NK-cell markers. From that study: The contribution of dominant NKG2C+ clonotypes to CD8+ T cells in about six donors was about 1.0-7.0%. Researchers report these clonotypes also headed the CD3+CD56-NKG2C+ fraction in four donors.

The chain is built from TRBV5-6 and TRBJ2-7; the match to TRBD1 covers 9 bases. The sample comprised CD8+ T cells sorted from blood. The receptor was derived from a young woman in good health. CDR3 sequence reads: CASSAQLGTGSNEQYF. In nucleotides, the CDR3 is TGTGCCAGCAGCGCTCAACTAGGGACAGGGAGCAACGAGCAGTACTTC.